The present T cell receptor beta chain was sequenced within a study of blood T cell repertoires in COVID-19. Whole-study context: Sites across the United States, Italy and Spain contributed samples from acute and convalescent COVID-19. Sources were T cells, B-cell-depleted T cells, or PBMCs; the material itself was cDNA or gDNA.

The CDR3 consists of 16 residues. Looked up from germline, CDR1 is KGHDR and CDR2 is SFDVKD. The ends lost 3 bases at V and 2 bases at J; junction bases unmatched: 3. Original methodology: Amplification from reference gene primers served as the basis for estimated nucleated cell counts. The assay was immunoSEQ multiplex PCR, and TCRdb's table has in-frame clones only and misses some. The V and J calls and the clone size are those of that table, but D and trimming were determined from the DNA. The table records about 140,000 clones, more than 70% of them present only once. This clonotype was sampled from a man between 50 and 59 years old with active or convalescent COVID-19. The source material was peripheral blood. The rearrangement uses TRBV24-1 and TRBJ2-5; TRBD2 agrees at 12 bases. CDR3 protein: CATSDPGTSGQETQYF. CDR3 bases: TGTGCCACCAGTGATCCCGGGACTAGCGGGCAAGAGACCCAGTACTTC.